The 6 T cell receptor beta chains below were found in one sample sequenced in a study of response to subunit inactivated influenza vaccine. TCRdb reanalysed the RT-PCR reads using MiXCR and keeps one entry per CDR3 protein. The sample lists some 640,000 distinct CDR3 sequences, roughly 13% occurring once. Sequenced here: PBMCs from blood, sampled about 14 days before vaccination. The source is a man aged 50-60 years who received an inactivated influenza vaccine.

There are a few counts of this clonotype. The chain has TRBV7-2 and TRBJ2-3, with 9 bases lining up with TRBD2. This CDR3 is 15 amino acids long. Germline values: CDR1 SGHTA, CDR2 FQGNSA. The ends lost 3 bases at V and 4 bases at J; junction bases unmatched: 5. The CDR3 loop is CASSFGGRAPDTQYF. In DNA, the CDR3 is TGTGCCAGCAGCTTTGGCGGGAGGGCCCCAGATACGCAGTATTTT.

This clonotype has just a few counts. The chain employs TRBV7-2 and TRBJ2-7; possibly TRBD1 for D (6 bases). This CDR3 has 14 amino acids. Germline CDR1 and CDR2: SGHTA and FQGNSA. The V gene lost 2 bases and the J gene lost 3 bases, with 11 bases spanning the gap. CDR3 loop: CASSLYRASYEQYF. CDR3 bases: TGTGCCAGCAGCTTATACAGGGCCAGCTACGAGCAGTACTTC. The full variable domain, its missing parts supplied by reference TRBV7-2 and TRBJ2-7, is GAGVSQSPSNKVTEKGKDVELRCDPISGHTALYWYRQSLGQGLEFLIYFQGNSAPDKSGLPSDRFSAERTGGSVSTLTIQRTQQEDSAVYLCASSLYRASYEQYFGPGTRLTVT.

The chain combines TRBV4-2 with TRBJ2-6; either TRBD1 or TRBD2 may supply D (7 bases each). This CDR3 has 19 residues. From germline, CDR1 is LGHNA and CDR2 YNFKEQ. Trimming left V 0 bases short and J 3 bases short, with 18 bases between. CDR3 bases: TGTGCCAGCAGCCAAGAGGGAGGGACAGATAACATTGGGGCCAACGTCCTGACTTTC. As protein: CASSQEGGTDNIGANVLTF.

This clonotype came up a few times. This chain connects TRBV7-2 to TRBJ2-4; a possible D gene is TRBD2 (6 bases). V shed 2 bases and J shed 6 bases, with 14 bases lying between them. This CDR3 has 15 residues. CDR1 SGHTA and CDR2 FQGNSA come from the germline V gene. Written as DNA, the CDR3 is TGTGCCAGCAGCTTAAACGCGGGAATCGGAAACATTCAGTACTTC. It is translated as CASSLNAGIGNIQYF.

The rearrangement links TRBV5-1 to TRBJ1-1; D is unclear. Trimming shortened V by 1 base and J by 4 bases, and 8 bases separated the two germline ends. The germline CDR1 and CDR2 sequences are SGHRS and YFSETQ. There are 13 residues in the CDR3. The CDR3 here is CASSLHSGTEAFF. DNA for the CDR3: TGCGCCAGCAGCTTGCATTCGGGCACTGAAGCTTTCTTT.

This clonotype was counted only a few times. V is TRBV4-2 and J is TRBJ2-7, with 9 positions matching TRBD1. CDR1 LGHNA and CDR2 YNFKEQ come from the germline V gene. The CDR3 sequence is 15 residues long. Trimming removed 4 bases from V and 2 bases from J; junction bases left unmatched: 6. CDR3 DNA: TGTGCCAGCAGCCCAGGCCACAGGGGGCCCTACGAGCAGTACTTC. Protein product: CASSPGHRGPYEQYF.